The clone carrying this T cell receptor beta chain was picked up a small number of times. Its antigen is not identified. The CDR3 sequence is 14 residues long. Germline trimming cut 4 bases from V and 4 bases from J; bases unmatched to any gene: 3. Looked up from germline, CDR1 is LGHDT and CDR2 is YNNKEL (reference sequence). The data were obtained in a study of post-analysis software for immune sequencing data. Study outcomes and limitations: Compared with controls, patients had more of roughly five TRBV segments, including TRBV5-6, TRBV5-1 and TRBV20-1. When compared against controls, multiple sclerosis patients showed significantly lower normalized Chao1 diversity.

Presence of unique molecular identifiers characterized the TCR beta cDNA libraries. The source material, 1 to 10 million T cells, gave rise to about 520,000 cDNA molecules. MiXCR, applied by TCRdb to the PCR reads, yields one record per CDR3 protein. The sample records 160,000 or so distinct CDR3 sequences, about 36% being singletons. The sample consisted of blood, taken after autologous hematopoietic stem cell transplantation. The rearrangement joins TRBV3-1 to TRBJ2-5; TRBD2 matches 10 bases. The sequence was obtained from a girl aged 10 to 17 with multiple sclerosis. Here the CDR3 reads CASSPIAGGETQYF. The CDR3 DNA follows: TGTGCCAGCAGCCCTATAGCGGGAGGAGAGACCCAGTACTTC.